Listed below are T cell receptor beta chains from one sample, sequenced in a study of blood T cells in healthy people across ages. TCRdb passed the 5' RACE reads through MiXCR, listing each CDR3 protein once. The table includes over 1,500,000 distinct CDR3 sequences, approximately 50% detected once. Source material: blood. These receptor sequences come from a woman aged 40 to 50 in good health. CDR3s include the opening cysteine and the closing phenylalanine or tryptophan. A D gene is named only where the DNA matches it firmly. Size values are once, few and many counts, or a class for expanded clones, and some rows have none.

d_gene	j_gene	abundance	v_gene	CDR3nt	CDR3aa
TRBD1	TRBJ2-7	-	TRBV12-3/TRBV12-4	TGTGCCAGCAGTTTGGGACAGGGGGTCCTCTCCTACGAGCAGTACTTC	CASSLGQGVLSYEQYF
TRBD2	TRBJ2-1	-	TRBV10-3	TGTGCCATCAGTCCACTAGCGGGGGAATACAATGAGCAGTTCTTC	CAISPLAGEYNEQFF
-	TRBJ2-4	few	TRBV6-6	TGTGCCAGCAGGCCTCAGCTAGCCAAAAACATTCAGTACTTC	CASRPQLAKNIQYF
-	TRBJ2-6	-	TRBV7-2	TGTGCCAGCAGCCCTGGAGGGGGCGCTGGGGCCAACGTCCTGACTTTC	CASSPGGGAGANVLTF
-	TRBJ2-3	-	TRBV6-2/TRBV6-3	TGTGCCAGCAGCGCCCGTTATGATACGCAGTATTTT	CASSARYDTQYF
TRBD1	TRBJ1-2	few	TRBV10-3	TGTGCCATCAGCGACGGGACAGAAGCTAACTATGGCTACACCTTC	CAISDGTEANYGYTF
-	TRBJ1-5	once	TRBV20-1	TGCAGTACTAGAGAAGCTACAGGTGGCCAGCCCCAGCATTTT	CSTREATGGQPQHF
-	TRBJ2-3	-	TRBV4-3	TGCGCCAGCAGCCAAGGCCGAAACACAGATACGCAGTATTTT	CASSQGRNTDTQYF
-	TRBJ2-6	-	TRBV24-1	TGTGCCACCAGCGAGGCTGGGGCCAACGTCCTGACTTTC	CATSEAGANVLTF
-	TRBJ1-5	-	TRBV20-1	TGCAGTGCTAGAGTGGCCAGGGCCGGCAATCAGCCCCAGCATTTT	CSARVARAGNQPQHF
-	TRBJ2-7	-	TRBV21-1	TGTGCCAGCAGCAAAAGGGACCTTCTTAGGGTGCCCTACGAGCAGTACTTC	CASSKRDLLRVPYEQYF
-	TRBJ1-4	-	TRBV12-3/TRBV12-4	TGTGCCAGCAGTTTGTTCGGGGAAAAACTGTTTTTT	CASSLFGEKLFF
TRBD1	TRBJ1-2	-	TRBV7-9	TGTGCCAGCAGCTCACAGGGGGCCCGAGCCTACACCTTC	CASSSQGARAYTF
-	TRBJ2-7	-	TRBV18	TGTGCCAGCTCACCACCAGATCGTCGAGAGATCCAGTACTTC	CASSPPDRREIQYF
-	TRBJ2-5	-	TRBV5-1	TGCGCCAGCAGCTTGGCGCAAAGGACACACCAAGAGACCCAGTACTTC	CASSLAQRTHQETQYF
-	TRBJ1-1	-	TRBV20-1	TGCAGTGCTAGGTTTAAGAGGGACACTGGAGCTTTCTTT	CSARFKRDTGAFF
-	TRBJ2-7	-	TRBV5-6	TGTGCCAGCAGCTTGGGGGGGGTTCTCTACAATGAGCAGTACTTC	CASSLGGVLYNEQYF
-	TRBJ2-7	-	TRBV7-8	TGTGCCAGCAGCCCACGTCGGGGGGCGCGTGAGCAGTACTTC	CASSPRRGAREQYF
TRBD1	TRBJ1-5	-	TRBV15	TGTGCCACCAGCAGACCCGGGACAGGGGGAGCTCAGCCCCAGCATTTT	CATSRPGTGGAQPQHF
TRBD1	TRBJ1-5	few	TRBV4-1	TGCGCCAGCAGCCAAGTAACAGGGGGCGCGTTTGGCAATCAGCCCCAGCATTTT	CASSQVTGGAFGNQPQHF
TRBD2	TRBJ2-1	-	TRBV6-6	TGTGCCAGCAGTTACTCGACTAGCTTTGAAGAGACCCAGTTCTTC	CASSYSTSFEETQFF
TRBD2	TRBJ2-3	few	TRBV20-1	TGCAGTGCTAGAGGTGGGGGGGCAGATACGCAGTATTTT	CSARGGGADTQYF